These T cell receptor beta chains were read from a single sample in a study of spatial heterogeneity in lung cancer. A single record per CDR3 protein comes from TCRdb applying MiXCR to the 5' RACE reads. Of about 4,200 distinct CDR3 sequences detected, about 5.7% appear once; the ten largest clones hold around 21%. The input for sequencing was lung tumor tissue, taken at surgery. These receptors were taken from a male donor with early-stage non-small cell lung cancer. CDR3s include the opening cysteine and the closing phenylalanine or tryptophan. D genes are given only for firm matches. Some rows mark clone size as missing; the rest say once, few, many or name a class of expanded clone.

cdr3_aa cdr3_nt clone_size j_call cdr3_length v_call d_call
CASSPPLRYEQYF TGTGCCAGCAGCCCACCCTTGAGATACGAGCAGTACTTC many TRBJ2-7 13 TRBV7-2 NA
CAWSAGYGYTF TGTGCCTGGAGTGCAGGGTATGGCTACACCTTC medium-sized TRBJ1-2 11 TRBV30 NA
CSVEGTGAYSYTF TGCAGCGTTGAAGGGACAGGTGCCTATAGCTACACCTTC medium-sized TRBJ1-2 13 TRBV29-1 TRBD1
CSEFLGDTQYF TGCAGTGAATTCTTGGGAGATACGCAGTATTTT medium-sized TRBJ2-3 11 TRBV20-1 NA
CASSSIILAGTGELFF TGTGCCAGCAGTTCGATTATACTAGCGGGGACCGGGGAGCTGTTTTTT NA TRBJ2-2 16 TRBV12-3/TRBV12-4 TRBD2
CASSGGGLRATEAFF TGTGCCAGCAGCGGCGGGGGACTTAGAGCGACTGAAGCTTTCTTT many TRBJ1-1 15 TRBV7-2 NA
CASSQDLGTRAYNEQFF TGTGCCAGCAGCCAAGATCTAGGGACTAGGGCATACAATGAGCAGTTCTTC medium-sized TRBJ2-1 17 TRBV3-1 TRBD2
CASSSQSGTSPYEQYF TGTGCCAGCAGTTCGCAATCCGGGACCTCTCCCTACGAGCAGTACTTC medium-sized TRBJ2-7 16 TRBV6-6 NA
CASSLEFTGGDGYTF TGCGCCAGCAGCTTGGAGTTCACAGGGGGCGATGGCTACACCTTC many TRBJ1-2 15 TRBV5-1 TRBD1
CAISAGLLTDTQYF TGTGCCATCAGCGCGGGGCTTCTCACAGATACGCAGTATTTT medium-sized TRBJ2-3 14 TRBV10-3 NA
CASGQGTDTQYF TGTGCCAGCGGACAGGGCACAGATACGCAGTATTTT many TRBJ2-3 12 TRBV6-5 TRBD1
CATSDLPQGGIGEQFF TGTGCCACCAGTGATTTGCCGCAGGGAGGTATTGGTGAGCAGTTCTTC few TRBJ2-1 16 TRBV24-1 NA
CASSLGTGASQSAQHF TGTGCCAGCAGCTTAGGGACAGGGGCCTCTCAATCGGCCCAGCATTTT NA TRBJ1-5 16 TRBV7-2 TRBD1
CASQGTSGENIQYF TGTGCCAGCCAGGGGACTAGCGGGGAGAACATTCAGTACTTC medium-sized TRBJ2-4 14 TRBV6-2/TRBV6-3 TRBD2
CASSQVQGVENGEAFF TGTGCCAGCAGCCAGGTACAGGGGGTTGAGAATGGTGAAGCTTTCTTT medium-sized TRBJ1-1 16 TRBV3-1 TRBD1
CSVEGNSGRQTQYF TGCAGCGTTGAAGGGAATAGCGGGAGACAGACCCAGTACTTC NA TRBJ2-5 14 TRBV29-1 TRBD2
CAWSVLGNTEAFF TGTGCCTGGAGTGTACTGGGGAACACTGAAGCTTTCTTT medium-sized TRBJ1-1 13 TRBV30 NA
CASRPGGGGYGYTF TGTGCCAGCAGACCAGGGGGCGGCGGCTATGGCTACACCTTC many TRBJ1-2 14 TRBV6-2/TRBV6-3 TRBD1
CASSLRQKNTEAFF TGTGCCAGCAGCTTGAGACAGAAGAACACTGAAGCTTTCTTT medium-sized TRBJ1-1 14 TRBV5-4 NA
CASSTDFSGANVLTF TGCGCCAGCAGCACGGACTTCTCTGGGGCCAACGTCCTGACTTTC medium-sized TRBJ2-6 15 TRBV5-1 NA
CASITLFGGTSNTGELFF TGTGCCAGCATTACTTTATTCGGGGGGACATCGAACACCGGGGAGCTGTTTTTT many TRBJ2-2 18 TRBV28 NA
CASSLVSFNEQFF TGTGCCAGCAGCTTAGTATCCTTCAATGAGCAGTTCTTC medium-sized TRBJ2-1 13 TRBV11-2 NA
CASSPRTGSEQFF TGTGCCAGCAGCCCCAGGACAGGGAGTGAGCAGTTCTTC medium-sized TRBJ2-1 13 TRBV7-2 TRBD1
CAISASGQKETQYF TGTGCCATCAGTGCCTCGGGACAGAAAGAGACCCAGTACTTC medium-sized TRBJ2-5 14 TRBV10-3 TRBD1
CASCISGGFTDTQYF TGTGCCAGCTGCATTAGCGGGGGGTTCACAGATACGCAGTATTTT medium-sized TRBJ2-3 15 TRBV7-2 TRBD2
CASSLAPGLGHEQYF TGTGCCAGCAGCTTAGCGCCAGGCCTGGGCCACGAGCAGTACTTC NA TRBJ2-7 15 TRBV7-2 NA
CASSPETAYSGELFF TGTGCCAGCAGCCCCGAGACAGCATACTCCGGGGAGCTGTTTTTT medium-sized TRBJ2-2 15 TRBV5-4 NA
CASSQVQPAGAYSYEQYF TGCGCCAGCAGCCAAGTTCAACCAGCCGGGGCCTACTCCTACGAGCAGTACTTC many TRBJ2-7 18 TRBV4-1 NA
CASSLGVGGDTDTQYF TGTGCCAGCAGCTTAGGGGTCGGGGGAGACACAGATACGCAGTATTTT many TRBJ2-3 16 TRBV7-6 NA
CSVEDLPGRTTDTQYF TGCAGCGTTGAAGATCTTCCCGGGAGGACCACAGATACGCAGTATTTT medium-sized TRBJ2-3 16 TRBV29-1 TRBD2
CASSYSGLTDTGELFF TGTGCCAGCAGTTACTCAGGACTGACTGACACCGGGGAGCTGTTTTTT medium-sized TRBJ2-2 16 TRBV6-5 NA
CASSPTGPTDTQYF TGCGCCAGCAGCCCCACCGGGCCCACAGATACGCAGTATTTT many TRBJ2-3 14 TRBV4-3 NA
CASSPARDRGYGYTF TGTGCCAGCAGCCCAGCCCGGGACAGGGGCTATGGCTACACCTTC medium-sized TRBJ1-2 15 TRBV28 TRBD1
CSVVSGTDTQYF TGCAGCGTTGTGTCAGGCACAGATACGCAGTATTTT many TRBJ2-3 12 TRBV29-1 NA
CASSIGTGDYEQYF TGTGCCAGTAGTATAGGGACAGGGGACTACGAGCAGTACTTC medium-sized TRBJ2-7 14 TRBV19 TRBD1
CATMTSNTEAFF TGTGCCACCATGACCTCGAACACTGAAGCTTTCTTT medium-sized TRBJ1-1 12 TRBV28 NA
CAWKREQGAINEQYF TGTGCCTGGAAACGCGAACAGGGGGCGATCAACGAGCAGTACTTC medium-sized TRBJ2-7 15 TRBV30 TRBD1
CSALAGKRGSQETQYF TGCAGTGCTCTCGCCGGGAAGCGGGGGAGCCAAGAGACCCAGTACTTC NA TRBJ2-5 16 TRBV20-1 TRBD2
CASSLTLGADTQYF TGTGCCAGCAGCTTGACCCTCGGGGCAGATACGCAGTATTTT medium-sized TRBJ2-3 14 TRBV5-4 NA
CSASSGDGGKLFF TGCAGTGCTAGTTCTGGGGACGGCGGAAAACTGTTTTTT many TRBJ1-4 13 TRBV20-1 NA
CASSQAGTSPADTQYF TGTGCCAGCAGCCAGGCAGGGACTAGCCCCGCAGATACGCAGTATTTT medium-sized TRBJ2-3 16 TRBV7-2 TRBD2
CASSPRLAKSSYEQYF TGTGCCAGCAGTCCCAGACTAGCGAAGAGCTCCTACGAGCAGTACTTC medium-sized TRBJ2-7 16 TRBV28 TRBD2
CASSESGGSNTGELFF TGCGCCAGCAGTGAGTCTGGCGGGAGTAACACCGGGGAGCTGTTTTTT many TRBJ2-2 16 TRBV10-2 TRBD2
CASSGQGARSGNYGYTF TGTGCCAGCAGCGGACAGGGGGCGAGAAGTGGGAACTATGGCTACACCTTC medium-sized TRBJ1-2 17 TRBV28 TRBD1
CASSLTGNYEQYF TGCGCCAGCAGCTTGACAGGGAACTACGAGCAGTACTTC many TRBJ2-7 13 TRBV5-1 NA
CASSPPGGGNTEAFF TGTGCCAGCAGCCCCCCCGGAGGGGGTAACACTGAAGCTTTCTTT medium-sized TRBJ1-1 15 TRBV7-6 NA
CASSQEEGNTEAFF TGTGCCAGCAGCCAAGAAGAGGGGAACACTGAAGCTTTCTTT medium-sized TRBJ1-1 14 TRBV4-2 NA
CSARGGFPGQPQHF TGCAGTGCTAGAGGGGGGTTTCCGGGGCAGCCCCAGCATTTT many TRBJ1-5 14 TRBV20-1 NA
CSARVRDAMNTEAFF TGCAGTGCTAGAGTCCGGGACGCTATGAACACTGAAGCTTTCTTT medium-sized TRBJ1-1 15 TRBV20-1 NA
CASSLMVNTEAFF TGTGCCAGCAGCTTAATGGTGAACACTGAAGCTTTCTTT medium-sized TRBJ1-1 13 TRBV7-2 NA
CASSPSLRLNEKLFF TGTGCCAGCTCACCGTCGCTACGGCTTAATGAAAAACTGTTTTTT many TRBJ1-4 15 TRBV18 NA
CASSPRGLKGLTDTQYF TGTGCCAGCTCACCACGGGGCTTGAAGGGTCTCACAGATACGCAGTATTTT medium-sized TRBJ2-3 17 TRBV18 NA
CASSAYDGRWDPDTQYF TGTGCCAGCAGTGCCTATGACGGGAGGTGGGACCCAGATACGCAGTATTTT medium-sized TRBJ2-3 17 TRBV2 TRBD2